These 24 T cell receptor beta chains came from one sample sequenced in a study of shared clonotypes between healthy human individuals. TCRdb keeps only in-frame clones here, not all; method: immunoSEQ multiplex PCR. The table shows roughly 500,000 clones, with 90% to 97% occurring only once. Sample: naive CD4+ T cells sorted from blood. As for subset: CD45RA+ positively selected. These receptors were obtained from a woman aged 30 to 39 in good health.

The rearrangement uses TRBV6-4 and TRBJ1-2, with D hard to call. Deletions cut 2 bases from V and 6 bases from J, with 10 bases between. Per germline, CDR1 MRHNA and CDR2 SNTAGT. This CDR3 contains 13 residues. In DNA, the CDR3 is TGTGCCAGCAGTGACGAGGGTAGGGATGGCTACACCTTC. Its translation is CASSDEGRDGYTF.

The V call is TRBV27, the J call TRBJ2-7; 9 nucleotides line up with TRBD2. V trimming: 6 bases; J trimming: 3 bases; junction bases outside the gene matches: 12. The CDR3 extends over 16 amino acids. Germline V gene sequence: CDR1 MNHEY, CDR2 SMNVEV (reference sequence). The CDR3 loop is CASRNRGSGSSYEQYF. In nucleotides, the CDR3 is TGTGCCAGCAGAAACAGGGGTAGCGGGAGTAGCTACGAGCAGTACTTC.

The genes are TRBV5-1 and TRBJ1-4; D unclear. Per the germline V gene, CDR1 is SGHRS and CDR2 is YFSETQ. V was shortened by 0 bases and J by 4 bases, with 10 bases between the two germline ends. The CDR3 consists of 15 residues. The CDR3 spells CASSLAGRNNEKLFF. The CDR3 region has the DNA TGCGCCAGCAGCTTGGCGGGCAGAAATAATGAAAAACTGTTTTTT. Full variable domain (remainder filled in from reference TRBV5-1 and TRBJ1-4): KAGVTQTPRYLIKTRGQQVTLSCSPISGHRSVSWYQQTPGQGLQFLFEYFSETQRNKGNFPGRFSGRQFSNSRSEMNVSTLELGDSALYLCASSLAGRNNEKLFFGSGTQLSVL.

The CDR3 loop reads CASSTRQGRRTDTQYF. CDR3 sequence (DNA): TGTGCCAGCAGCACTAGACAGGGGAGGCGTACAGATACGCAGTATTTT. This chain joins TRBV7-8 and TRBJ2-3; TRBD1 agrees at 8 bases. The J segment lost 3 bases and the V segment lost 5 bases, leaving 10 bases of the junction unmatched. Germline CDR1 SGHVS, CDR2 FQNEAQ. The CDR3 runs to 16 residues. Complete variable domain (other parts from reference TRBV7-8 and TRBJ2-3): GAGVSQSPRYKVAKRGQDVALRCDPISGHVSLFWYQQALGQGPEFLTYFQNEAQLDKSGLPSDRFFAERPEGSVSTLKIQRTQQEDSAVYLCASSTRQGRRTDTQYFGPGTRLTVL.

The rearrangement links TRBV28 to TRBJ2-3, with 9 positions matching TRBD2. The CDR3 length is 15 residues. Germline V gene data show CDR1 as MDHEN and CDR2 as SYDVKM. The V gene end was trimmed by 3 bases and the J gene end by 3 bases; junction bases not matched to a gene: 4. The CDR3 DNA reads TGTGCCAGCAGTTTGCATACTAGCGGGACAGATACGCAGTATTTT. This sequence encodes CASSLHTSGTDTQYF.

The chain is built from TRBV28 and TRBJ2-7; 8 bases are a match to TRBD1. This CDR3 is 16 amino acids long. V lost 6 bases to trimming and J lost 0 bases; unmatched junction nucleotides: 10. Germline CDR1 MDHEN, CDR2 SYDVKM. The CDR3 protein is CASRYSQGTGSYEQYF. CDR3 nucleotide sequence: TGTGCCAGCAGGTACTCCCAAGGGACAGGCTCCTACGAGCAGTACTTC.

Comment on this clone: One end of the junction varies from germline; a read error may be responsible. The rearrangement uses TRBV29-1 and TRBJ2-3; 15 positions agree with TRBD2. The CDR3 is 15 residues long. Germline values: CDR1 SQVTM, CDR2 ANQGSEA. This CDR3 is CSLELGLAGGDTQYF. The CDR3 DNA reads as TGCAGCCTTGAATTGGGACTAGCGGGAGGAGATACGCAGTATTTT.

The chain couples TRBV19 to TRBJ2-7; TRBD2 matches 7 bases. This CDR3 spans 15 amino acids. CDR1 LNHDA and CDR2 SQIVND come from the germline V gene (reference sequence). V shed 3 bases and J 2 bases; nucleotides not matched to a gene: 7. For the CDR3, the DNA is TGTGCCAGTAGTATCCTCCTAGCGGAGACCTACGAGCAGTACTTC. Amino acid sequence: CASSILLAETYEQYF.

The chain is built from TRBV5-4 and TRBJ2-3; D is perhaps TRBD1 or TRBD2 (5 bases each). The V end was cut by 5 bases, the J end by 0 bases, with 10 bases between. Germline loops: CDR1 SGHNT, CDR2 YYREEE (reference sequence). The CDR3 totals 14 residues. CDR3 coding DNA: TGTGCCAGCAGTTCGGGACGGAGCACAGATACGCAGTATTTT. This codes for CASSSGRSTDTQYF. Drawing the rest from reference TRBV5-4 and TRBJ2-3, the complete variable domain is ETGVTQSPTHLIKTRGQQVTLRCSSQSGHNTVSWYQQALGQGPQFIFQYYREEENGRGNFPPRFSGLQFPNYSSELNVNALELDDSALYLCASSSGRSTDTQYFGPGTRLTVL.

This clone was seen a few times. CDR3 in DNA: TGTGCCAGCAGCGCGACAGGGTCGAACACTGAAGCTTTCTTT. It yields the protein CASSATGSNTEAFF. J is TRBJ1-1 and V is TRBV6-1, with 7 bases aligning to TRBD1. From germline, CDR1 is MNHNS and CDR2 SASEGT. V shed 6 bases, J shed 1 base, and the junction held 5 bases outside the gene matches. The CDR3 has 14 residues.

The chain carries TRBV18 and TRBJ2-2; 9 nucleotides agree with TRBD2. CDR1 is KGHSH, CDR2 LQKENI, per germline. This CDR3 has 15 amino acids. V was clipped by 5 bases and J by 4 bases; unmatched bases: 5. The CDR3 DNA follows: TGTGCCAGCTCAACGACTAGCGGATTCACCGGGGAGCTGTTTTTT. The encoded protein is CASSTTSGFTGELFF.

The chain uses TRBV27 and TRBJ1-5; D is undetermined. Germline-derived CDR1 and CDR2 are MNHEY and SMNVEV (reference sequence). The CDR3 covers 14 residues. V dropped 6 bases and J dropped 0 bases, with 9 bases sitting between them. The CDR3 region has the DNA TGTGCCAGCAGGATCACTTATAGCAATCAGCCCCAGCATTTT. Translation: CASRITYSNQPQHF.

The chain couples TRBV7-8 to TRBJ1-5; tentatively, D is TRBD1 (5 bases). Trimming shortened V by 5 bases and J by 5 bases, and 13 bases separated the two germline ends. The CDR3 consists of 14 residues. The germline V gene has CDR1 SGHVS and CDR2 FQNEAQ. The CDR3 DNA reads TGTGCCAGCAGCCCCAGGACGGGGCATCAGCCCCAGCATTTT. Translation gives CASSPRTGHQPQHF.

This chain's CDR3 is CASSGQVSYEQYF. The CDR3 bases are TGTGCCAGCAGTGGACAGGTTTCCTACGAGCAGTACTTC. This chain uses TRBV6-1 with TRBJ2-7; TRBD1 is a possible D gene (6 bases). V was trimmed by 4 bases and J by 1 base, leaving 8 bases between them. This CDR3 region has 13 residues. Germline V lookup: CDR1 MNHNS, CDR2 SASEGT.

The chain couples TRBV6-1 to TRBJ1-1, with a weak D call TRBD1 (5 bases). The CDR3 totals 15 residues. Looked up from germline, CDR1 is MNHNS and CDR2 is SASEGT. V was trimmed by 7 bases and J by 4 bases, leaving 19 bases between them. CDR3 sequence reads: CASIRGRFPPTEAFF. DNA for the CDR3: TGTGCCAGCATTAGGGGCCGCTTCCCCCCCACTGAAGCTTTCTTT.

The J gene is TRBJ2-3, the V gene TRBV19; TRBD2 matches at 11 bases. The J segment lost 0 bases and the V segment lost 6 bases, leaving 11 bases of the junction unmatched. Germline-derived CDR1 and CDR2 are LNHDA and SQIVND (reference sequence). CDR3 size: 18 residues. The CDR3 reads CASSRTGTSGDSTDTQYF. Here the CDR3 DNA reads TGTGCCAGTAGCCGCACCGGGACTAGCGGAGATAGCACAGATACGCAGTATTTT.

This clone is a singleton in its sample. This chain links TRBV6-5 with TRBJ2-6, with D possibly TRBD1 on 5 matching bases. Germline V gene data show CDR1 as MNHEY and CDR2 as SVGAGI. The V end was cut by 9 bases, the J end by 4 bases, with 16 bases between. CDR3 length: 15 amino acids. The CDR3, as DNA: TGTGCCAGTACCAGGGTGGGGTCCGGGGCCAACGTCCTGACTTTC. It specifies CASTRVGSGANVLTF.

The chain has TRBV11-2 and TRBJ2-1, with 9 bases fitting TRBD2. V lost 1 base, J lost 11 bases, and 12 bases stayed unmatched. This CDR3 spans 16 amino acids. CDR1 is SGHAT, CDR2 FQNNGV, per germline. For the CDR3, the DNA is TGTGCCAGCAGCTTAGGGGGGGCCAGCGGGAGGTCGAAGCAGTTCTTC. Encoded protein: CASSLGGASGRSKQFF.

V and J are TRBV11-2 and TRBJ1-2; D is perhaps TRBD1 (5 bases). Germline V lookup: CDR1 SGHAT, CDR2 FQNNGV. V gave up 6 bases and J gave up 2 bases, with 19 bases separating them. The CDR3 runs 16 residues. The CDR3 nucleotides are TGTGCCAGCAGTCAAAGGCTAACGGGGGGGAACTATGGCTACACCTTC. Its protein is CASSQRLTGGNYGYTF.

CDR3 residues: CASSQVHSNQPQHF. CDR3 DNA sequence: TGTGCCAGCAGCCAAGTACATAGCAATCAGCCCCAGCATTTT. The V and J genes are TRBV4-2 and TRBJ1-5; no clear D gene. Germline CDR1 and CDR2: LGHNA and YNFKEQ. The CDR3 has 14 amino acids. V lost 1 base and J 0 bases, leaving 4 bases between the germline ends.

This chain uses TRBV7-9 with TRBJ2-2, with no clear D. The CDR3 spans 16 residues. V was trimmed by 0 bases and J by 3 bases, leaving 11 bases between them. Germline V CDR1 and CDR2: SEHNR, FQNEAQ (reference sequence). This CDR3 is CASSLASHQDTGELFF. In nucleotides, the CDR3 is TGTGCCAGCAGCTTAGCGTCCCACCAAGACACCGGGGAGCTGTTTTTT. Variable domain in full (rest from reference TRBV7-9 and TRBJ2-2): DTGVSQNPRHKITKRGQNVTFRCDPISEHNRLYWYRQTLGQGPEFLTYFQNEAQLEKSRLLSDRFSAERPKGSFSTLEIQRTEQGDSAMYLCASSLASHQDTGELFFGEGSRLTVL.

V is TRBV19 and J is TRBJ2-1; 8 nucleotides align to TRBD2. The CDR3 is made up of 16 amino acids. Per germline, CDR1 LNHDA and CDR2 SQIVND (reference sequence). V dropped 6 bases and J dropped 6; count of bases not matched to a gene: 13. CDR3 in amino acids: CASRQEAGETSNEQFF. The CDR3 bases are TGTGCCAGTAGGCAGGAAGCGGGAGAAACGAGCAATGAGCAGTTCTTC.

This chain joins TRBV11-1 and TRBJ1-6, with 7 bases aligning to TRBD1. V trimming: 5 bases; J trimming: 10 bases; junction bases outside the gene matches: 5. Germline loops: CDR1 SGHAT, CDR2 FQDESV (reference sequence). CDR3 size: 13 residues. The CDR3 nucleotides read TGTGCCAGCAGCCGGGGACAGAGGTCACCCCTCCACTTT. Translation gives CASSRGQRSPLHF.

With regard to this clone: The sample holds other DNA sequences that translate to the same CDR3. This chain uses TRBV15 with TRBJ1-3, with no clear D. The CDR3 covers 15 residues. CDR1 and CDR2 (germline): LNHNV, YYDKDF (reference sequence). V shed 1 base and J shed 0 bases, with 7 bases lying between them. Here the CDR3 DNA reads TGTGCCACCAGCAGAGTAGGTGGCTCTGGAAACACCATATATTTT. Its translation: CATSRVGGSGNTIYF.